This entry lists 19 T cell receptor beta chains sequenced from one sample in a study of Tregs in tolerant kidney transplant recipients. Here immunoSEQ multiplex PCR was the method, and the copy in TCRdb shows in-frame clones only, minus some. The sample has some 62,000 clones; about 98% are singletons. Sample: Tregs from blood, taken before the transplant. All receptors come from a human donor who received a combined kidney and bone marrow transplant.

This sequence joins TRBV7-2 and TRBJ1-2, with TRBD1 matching over 9 bases. V gave up 5 bases and J gave up 8 bases; unmatched junction bases: 6. This CDR3 has 13 amino acids. CDR1 SGHTA and CDR2 FQGNSA come from the germline V gene. CDR3 coding DNA: TGTGCCAGCAGCGACCGGGACAGGGAAGGCTACACCTTC. It specifies CASSDRDREGYTF.

The chain is built from TRBV7-3 and TRBJ2-2; 8 positions agree with TRBD1. CDR1 and CDR2 from the germline V gene are SGHTA and FQGTGA. V lost 5 bases and J lost 4; bases outside the gene matches: 3. The CDR3 loop spans 14 amino acids. CDR3: CASSTTGGTGELFF. CDR3 in DNA: TGTGCCAGCAGCACCACAGGGGGCACCGGGGAGCTGTTTTTT. The variable domain in full, with the rest retrieved from reference TRBV7-3 and TRBJ2-2, is GAGVSQTPSNKVTEKGKYVELRCDPISGHTALYWYRQSLGQGPEFLIYFQGTGAADDSGLPNDRFFAVRPEGSVSTLKIQRTERGDSAVYLCASSTTGGTGELFFGEGSRLTVL.

The chain combines TRBV7-3 with TRBJ2-7, with TRBD2 matching 8 bases. CDR3 length: 14 residues. V lost 3 bases, J lost 6 bases, and 7 bases stayed unmatched. Germline V gives CDR1 SGHTA, CDR2 FQGTGA. In DNA, the CDR3 is TGTGCCAGCAGCTTCGGGCGGGAGGAGGGCGAGCAGTACTTC. Protein product: CASSFGREEGEQYF.

The V gene is TRBV4-2, the J gene TRBJ2-7, with D unclear. The V end lost 1 base, the J end lost 2 bases, and 15 bases lay between the germline ends. The V gene's germline CDR1 is LGHNA and CDR2 YNFKEQ. The CDR3 is 16 residues long. The CDR3 DNA sequence: TGTGCCAGCAGCCAAGCTGCCGGGTCCTTCCCCTACGAGCAGTACTTC. This encodes CASSQAAGSFPYEQYF.

The rearrangement uses TRBV18 and TRBJ1-1; 9 bases agree with TRBD1. J gave up 0 bases and V 3 bases, and 5 bases lay outside the gene matches. Germline assignment: CDR1 KGHSH and CDR2 LQKENI. This CDR3 comprises 16 residues. CDR3 loop: CASSPDRGVLNTEAFF. The DNA of the CDR3 is TGTGCCAGCTCACCCGACAGGGGGGTGTTGAACACTGAAGCTTTCTTT.

The gene calls are TRBV5-1 and TRBJ2-6; 8 positions match TRBD1. The V segment lost 6 bases and the J segment 0 bases; nucleotides outside the gene matches: 8. The germline V gene encodes CDR1 SGHRS and CDR2 YFSETQ. The length of the CDR3 is 17 residues. The CDR3 loop reads CASNPETGASGANVLTF. The CDR3, as DNA: TGCGCCAGCAACCCCGAGACAGGGGCCTCTGGGGCCAACGTCCTGACTTTC. The full variable domain, rest sourced from reference TRBV5-1 and TRBJ2-6, is KAGVTQTPRYLIKTRGQQVTLSCSPISGHRSVSWYQQTPGQGLQFLFEYFSETQRNKGNFPGRFSGRQFSNSRSEMNVSTLELGDSALYLCASNPETGASGANVLTFGAGSRLTVL.

The chain couples TRBV19 to TRBJ2-1; weak D call: TRBD2 (6 bases). CDR1 LNHDA and CDR2 SQIVND come from the germline V gene (reference sequence). The ends were cut back, 6 bases at V and 0 bases at J, with 12 bases in the middle. This CDR3 comprises 15 residues. In DNA form, the CDR3 reads TGTGCCAGTAGCCCGGGAGTTCCCTCCTACAATGAGCAGTTCTTC. Protein: CASSPGVPSYNEQFF.

This clone appeared a single time. The chain combines TRBV13 with TRBJ2-7; D remains unclear. Trimming took off 6 bases at V and 9 bases at J, with 18 bases between the two ends. In germline, CDR1 is PRHDT, CDR2 FYEKMQ (reference sequence). The CDR3 loop spans 13 amino acids. The CDR3 loop is CASSPGANGRQYF. In DNA form, the CDR3 reads TGTGCCAGCAGTCCGGGTGCCAACGGTCGGCAGTACTTC.

The chain combines TRBV19 with TRBJ2-1, with 13 bases that match TRBD2. The V segment lost 3 bases and the J segment 4 bases; nucleotides outside the gene matches: 9. Per germline, CDR1 LNHDA and CDR2 SQIVND (reference sequence). The CDR3 is 18 residues long. The CDR3 DNA follows: TGTGCCAGTAGTATGGGACTAGCGGGGCTTCCCGGGTACAATGAGCAGTTCTTC. Translation gives CASSMGLAGLPGYNEQFF.

The CDR3, as DNA: TGTGCCAGCAGTTCTCGGGAGACCCAGTACTTC. Protein product: CASSSRETQYF. The chain couples TRBV27 to TRBJ2-5; the D is unclear. Germline V lookup: CDR1 MNHEY, CDR2 SMNVEV (reference sequence). V dropped 4 bases and J dropped 5 bases, with 5 bases sitting between them. The CDR3 extends over 11 amino acids.

The chain links TRBV5-8 to TRBJ1-1; D gene ambiguous. Germline-derived CDR1 and CDR2 are SGHTS and YDEGEE. The CDR3 runs to 11 residues. Trimming shortened V by 1 base and J by 8 bases, and 6 bases separated the two germline ends. For the CDR3, the DNA is TGTGCCAGCAGCTTGATACAGGAAGCTTTCTTT. Its protein is CASSLIQEAFF.

The V call is TRBV5-6, the J call TRBJ2-5; TRBD2 matches at 8 bases. The CDR3 totals 15 residues. The V gene end was trimmed by 1 base and the J gene end by 5 bases; junction bases not matched to a gene: 7. Per the germline V gene, CDR1 is SGHDT and CDR2 is YYEEEE. The CDR3 DNA reads as TGTGCCAGCAGCTTGCTGCCGGGAGGGCTGGAGACCCAGTACTTC. Translation gives CASSLLPGGLETQYF.

The J gene is TRBJ2-2, the V gene TRBV28, with D uncertain. The CDR3 spans 13 residues. Germline CDR1 and CDR2: MDHEN and SYDVKM. V lost 10 bases and J 0 bases, leaving 9 bases between the germline ends. CDR3 bases: TGTGCCACCCACTCCGCGAACACCGGGGAGCTGTTTTTT. Protein: CATHSANTGELFF.

J is TRBJ2-3 and V is TRBV5-6; 12 nucleotides agree with TRBD2. Germline CDR1 and CDR2: SGHDT and YYEEEE. With V trimmed by 4 bases and J by 2 bases, 8 bases remained unmatched. This CDR3 has 17 residues. The CDR3 is CASSLLRLAGVTDTQYF. The CDR3 nucleotides are TGTGCCAGCAGCCTTCTCCGACTAGCGGGAGTCACAGATACGCAGTATTTT.

This chain connects TRBV10-3 to TRBJ2-7; 10 bases map to TRBD2. The germline V gene has CDR1 ENHRY and CDR2 SYGVKD. This CDR3 is built from 15 residues. V trimming: 0 bases; J trimming: 7 bases; junction bases outside the gene matches: 6. The CDR3 spells CAISESLAGVFEQYF. The CDR3, as DNA: TGTGCCATCAGTGAGTCGCTAGCGGGAGTTTTTGAGCAGTACTTC.

The V call is TRBV19, the J call TRBJ1-2, with TRBD1 matching 7 bases. CDR1 is LNHDA, CDR2 SQIVND, per germline (reference sequence). The CDR3 totals 15 residues. V lost 7 bases and J lost 5; bases outside the gene matches: 13. The CDR3 is CASKPLWTGGYGYTF. CDR3 bases: TGTGCCAGTAAACCCTTGTGGACAGGAGGTTATGGCTACACCTTC.

This chain uses TRBV2 with TRBJ2-5; TRBD1 agrees at 9 bases. Germline CDR1 SNHLY, CDR2 FYNNEI. Losses at the gene ends were 6 bases for V and 2 bases for J; bases not matched to a gene: 7. The CDR3 sequence is 15 residues long. The CDR3, as DNA: TGTGCCAGCAGGTCGACAGGGGGGCTTCAAGAGACCCAGTACTTC. Translating it yields CASRSTGGLQETQYF. The full variable domain, in which reference TRBV2 and TRBJ2-5 provide the parts outside the CDR3, is EPEVTQTPSHQVTQMGQEVILRCVPISNHLYFYWYRQILGQKVEFLVSFYNNEISEKSEIFDDQFSVERPDGSNFTLKIRSTKLEDSAMYFCASRSTGGLQETQYFGPGTRLLVL.

This chain connects TRBV5-1 to TRBJ2-5; 7 bases are shared with TRBD2. Unmatched junction bases numbered 7, after V lost 6 bases and J lost 2 bases. Germline V gene data show CDR1 as SGHRS and CDR2 as YFSETQ. The CDR3 is 14 residues long. CDR3 sequence: CASKVGGYQETQYF. CDR3 in DNA: TGCGCCAGCAAGGTCGGGGGGTATCAAGAGACCCAGTACTTC.

This chain joins TRBV7-2 and TRBJ1-4; the match to TRBD1 covers 8 bases. CDR3 length: 15 residues. The V and J ends lost 7 bases and 0 bases, in that order; junction bases with no gene match: 4. The V gene's germline CDR1 is SGHTA and CDR2 FQGNSA. The CDR3 nucleotides are TGTGCCAGCAAAAAACAGGGGGCAACTAATGAAAAACTGTTTTTT. This codes for CASKKQGATNEKLFF.